The clone carrying this T cell receptor beta chain was found a few times. This sample was included in a study of human T cells and chemical hapten exposure. Per the original data handling: Samples held a median of around 100,000 TCRs, range roughly 23,224–700,000. TCRdb analysed the RACE reads with MiXCR anew, one entry per CDR3 protein. The V and J calls follow TCRdb's processing rather than the paper's. Among 200,000 to 300,000 distinct CDR3 sequences listed, about 9% were seen once. This CDR3 has 14 residues. CDR1 MNHEY and CDR2 SVGEGT come from the germline V gene. Trimming left V 7 bases short and J 6 bases short, with 15 bases between. Time point in this sample: pre-sensitization, week 0. As to treatment: therapeutic diphenylcyclopropenone sensitization with weekly scalp DPC.

The origin of this receptor is a woman in her 40s with alopecia areata. Some clones in this sample may be carry-over from other donors' samples. V gene TRBV6-2 or TRBV6-3 combines with J gene TRBJ2-2; TRBD1 might be the D (6 bases). This material consisted of whole blood, taken in connection with sensitization to the hapten diphenylcyclopropenone (DPC). CDR3 residues: CASIPRGYAGELFF. The CDR3 nucleotides are TGTGCCAGCATCCCCAGGGGCTACGCCGGGGAGCTGTTTTTT.